The clone carrying this T cell receptor beta chain was seen more than once but under ten times. The antigen is undetermined. The V gene lost 5 bases and the J gene lost 2 bases, with 15 bases spanning the gap. CDR1 and CDR2 from the germline V gene are MNHEY and SMNVEV (reference sequence). There are 15 residues in the CDR3. The data are from a study of shared clonotypes between healthy human individuals. Whole-study context: Each donor's CD4 naive and CD4 memory cells filled three plates apiece, CD8 naive two, and CD8 memory one.

Study-level points and caveats: On the whole, naive subsets had larger estimated richness than memory subsets had.

The protocol was immunoSEQ multiplex PCR, while the TCRdb copy is restricted to in-frame clones and leaves out a portion. The sample yields about 1.1 million clones, about 80% seen once. This sequence was found in a young man in good health. Some clones in this sample may be carry-over from other donors' samples. The chain links TRBV27 to TRBJ1-1, with TRBD1 as a possible D gene (6 bases). Sample: memory CD4+ T cells from PBMCs. Subset reported: CD45RA-negative fraction. The chain's CDR3 is CASSRSLQGNTEAFF. The CDR3 nucleotides are TGTGCCAGCAGTCGAAGTCTACAGGGAAACACTGAAGCTTTCTTT.